This TCR beta chain was documented in a study of OX40 agonist ivuxolimab in advanced cancers. Notes on the research overall: Ivuxolimab was a fully human IgG2 agonistic monoclonal antibody targeting the costimulatory receptor OX40 (CD134). Intravenous ivuxolimab was administered to patients every 2 weeks at six dose levels: 0.01, 0.1, 0.3, 1.5, 3 and 10 mg/kg. Of the roughly 51 dose-escalation patients, hepatocellular carcinoma was present in roughly 19, melanoma in approximately 15, renal cell carcinoma in 9 and head and neck cancer in 9. The dose-escalation cohort was around 84% male with a mean age of around 62 years, ranging from roughly 23 to 79. Prior anti-PD-1, anti-PD-L1 or anti-CTLA-4 therapy was permitted, and about 40% of dose-escalation patients had received checkpoint inhibitors. Partial responses occurred in three dose-escalation patients, of whom one had hepatocellular carcinoma and two had cutaneous melanoma. The purpose of peripheral TCRbeta sequencing was to test whether ivuxolimab changed TCR sequence diversity and led to clonal T-cell expansion. The paper reports the monotherapy dose-escalation portion (N of about 50 patients) of the phase I ivuxolimab trial. Here is what the overall study found, with its caveats: On average, CD8+ T cells showed more expanded clones than CD4+ T cells after ivuxolimab. Low levels of normalized T-cell clonal expansion were also seen in some patients who did not respond. At doses of 0.1 to 3.0 mg/kg, clonal expansion of both CD4+ and CD8+ blood T cells was observed from baseline to week 6. In the 0.1-3.0 mg/kg groups, partial responders were among the patients with the lowest normalized peripheral clonal expansion, particularly in CD8+ T cells. The antigen specificity of the clonally expanded peripheral T cells was not determined.

Turning to this clone: What this receptor recognizes is not known. Per-base quality was not reported, and no clone a single base away is much larger than it.

Patients with a history of autoimmune disease or receiving systemic immunosuppression were excluded from the trial. Peripheral blood for TCR sequencing was collected from all dose cohorts at baseline, on cycle 4 day 1, and on cycle 7 day 1. Samples came from an open-label, multicenter, first-in-human phase I dose-escalation trial of ivuxolimab. The trial enrolled adults with locally advanced or metastatic head and neck squamous cell, hepatocellular, melanoma or renal cell carcinoma. Before TCR sequencing, CD4+ T cells and CD8+ T cells were sorted from peripheral blood as separate populations. Genomic DNA was extracted from sorted cells for sequencing of the TCRbeta CDR3 region. TCRbeta CDR3 regions were sequenced using the immunoSEQ Assay. This is the immuneACCESS table as TCRdb keeps it, with only in-frame sequences that have V and J called. A part of the clones is gone; compared with another copy, unresolved V genes explain less than half, and the rest is unexplained. The sample table holds 65,000 to 100,000 clones, of which under 85% were seen once. The ten largest account for less than 4.5% of the sample.

The origin of this receptor is an adult with an advanced solid tumor such as melanoma, head and neck, liver or kidney cancer. This specimen was CD4+ or CD8+ T cells sorted from blood, taken in a trial of the OX40 agonist ivuxolimab.

The DNA reads as follows: TGCGCCAGCAGCGAGGGACAGGGGACCTACGAGCAGTACTTC. This gives the protein CASSEGQGTYEQYF. The receptor chain draws on TRBV5-1 and TRBJ2-7, with 10 bases aligning to TRBD1. The germline V and J ends show losses of 4 bases and 2 bases respectively, and no gene match explains 3 bases of the junction. From the germline V gene, CDR1 is SGHRS and CDR2 is YFSETQ. The CDR3, from cysteine to phenylalanine, totals 14 residues. Only the CDR3 portion is preserved as DNA: 42 bases, with reading frame beginning at the first base.